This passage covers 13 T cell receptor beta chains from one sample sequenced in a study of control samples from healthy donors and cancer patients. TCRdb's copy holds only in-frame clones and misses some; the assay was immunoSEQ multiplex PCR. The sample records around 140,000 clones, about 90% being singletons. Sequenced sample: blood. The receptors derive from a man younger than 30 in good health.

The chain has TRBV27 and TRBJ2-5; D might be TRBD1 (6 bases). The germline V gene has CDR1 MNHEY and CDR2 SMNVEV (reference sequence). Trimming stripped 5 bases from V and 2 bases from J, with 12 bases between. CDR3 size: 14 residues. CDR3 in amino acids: CASSRTESQETQYF. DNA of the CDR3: TGTGCCAGCAGTAGGACAGAGTCACAAGAGACCCAGTACTTC.

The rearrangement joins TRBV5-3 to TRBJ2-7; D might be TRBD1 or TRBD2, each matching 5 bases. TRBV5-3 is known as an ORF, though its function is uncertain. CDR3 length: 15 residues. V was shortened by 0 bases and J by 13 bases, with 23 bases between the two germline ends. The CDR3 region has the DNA TGTGCCAGAAGCTTGGTAGGGGCAGTTTATTGGGACCACTACTTC. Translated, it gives CARSLVGAVYWDHYF.

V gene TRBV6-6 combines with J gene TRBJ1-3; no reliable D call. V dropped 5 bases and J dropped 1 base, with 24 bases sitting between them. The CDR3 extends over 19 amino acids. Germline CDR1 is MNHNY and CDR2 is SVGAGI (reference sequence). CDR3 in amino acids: CASSPQQTRPGRSGNTIYF. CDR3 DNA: TGTGCCAGCAGTCCCCAACAGACCCGTCCGGGAAGGTCTGGAAACACCATATATTTT.

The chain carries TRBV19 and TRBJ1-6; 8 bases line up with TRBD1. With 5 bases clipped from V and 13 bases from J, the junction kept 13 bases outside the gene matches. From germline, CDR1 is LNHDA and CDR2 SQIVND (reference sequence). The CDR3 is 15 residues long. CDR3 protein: CASSPEGQGVLPLHF. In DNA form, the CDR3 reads TGTGCCAGTAGTCCCGAAGGACAGGGCGTTTTGCCCCTCCACTTT. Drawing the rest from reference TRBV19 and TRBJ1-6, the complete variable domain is DGGITQSPKYLFRKEGQNVTLSCEQNLNHDAMYWYRQDPGQGLRLIYYSQIVNDFQKGDIAEGYSVSREKKESFPLTVTSAQKNPTAFYLCASSPEGQGVLPLHFGNGTRLTVT.

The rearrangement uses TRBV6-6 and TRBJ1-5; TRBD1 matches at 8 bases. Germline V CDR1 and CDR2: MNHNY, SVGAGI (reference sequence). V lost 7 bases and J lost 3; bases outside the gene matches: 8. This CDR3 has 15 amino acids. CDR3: CASTLSGGVNQPQHF. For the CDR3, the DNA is TGTGCCAGCACCCTCTCAGGGGGCGTCAATCAGCCCCAGCATTTT.

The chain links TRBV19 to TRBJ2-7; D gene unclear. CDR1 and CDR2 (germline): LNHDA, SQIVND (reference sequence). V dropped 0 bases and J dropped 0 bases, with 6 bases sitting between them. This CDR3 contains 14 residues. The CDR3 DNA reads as TGTGCCAGTAGTATAGACCAGTTCTCCTACGAGCAGTACTTC. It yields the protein CASSIDQFSYEQYF.

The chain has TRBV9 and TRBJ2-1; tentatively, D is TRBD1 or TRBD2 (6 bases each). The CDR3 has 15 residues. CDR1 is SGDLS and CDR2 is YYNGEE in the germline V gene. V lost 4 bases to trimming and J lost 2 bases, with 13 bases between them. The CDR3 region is CASSPGGPTYNEQFF. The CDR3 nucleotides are TGTGCCAGCAGCCCCGGGGGCCCAACCTACAATGAGCAGTTCTTC.

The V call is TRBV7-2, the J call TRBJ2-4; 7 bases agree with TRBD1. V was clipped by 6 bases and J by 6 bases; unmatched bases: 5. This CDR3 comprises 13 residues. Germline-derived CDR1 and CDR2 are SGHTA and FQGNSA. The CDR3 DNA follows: TGTGCCAGCAGACTCACAGGGGTAAACATTCAGTACTTC. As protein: CASRLTGVNIQYF.

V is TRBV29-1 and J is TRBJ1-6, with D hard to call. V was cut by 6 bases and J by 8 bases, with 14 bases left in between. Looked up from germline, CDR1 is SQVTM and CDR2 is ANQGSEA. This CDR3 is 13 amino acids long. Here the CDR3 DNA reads TGCAGCGTCCGGCGGGCCGGGGATTCACCCCTCCACTTT. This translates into CSVRRAGDSPLHF. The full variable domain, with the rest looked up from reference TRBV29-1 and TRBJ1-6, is SAVISQKPSRDICQRGTSLTIQCQVDSQVTMMFWYRQQPGQSLTLIATANQGSEATYESGFVIDKFPISRPNLTFSTLTVSNMSPEDSSIYLCSVRRAGDSPLHFGNGTRLTVT.

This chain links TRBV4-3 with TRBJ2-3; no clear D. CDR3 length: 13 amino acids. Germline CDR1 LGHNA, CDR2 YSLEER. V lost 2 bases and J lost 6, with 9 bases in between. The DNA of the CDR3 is TGCGCCAGCAGCCAATCCCGGGTGGATACGCAGTATTTT. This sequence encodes CASSQSRVDTQYF.

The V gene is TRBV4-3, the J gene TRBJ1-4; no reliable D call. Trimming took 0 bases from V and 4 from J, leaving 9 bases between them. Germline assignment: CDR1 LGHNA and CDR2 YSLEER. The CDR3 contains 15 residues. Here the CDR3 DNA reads TGCGCCAGCAGCCAAGACCGTTCACTTAATGAAAAACTGTTTTTT. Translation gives CASSQDRSLNEKLFF.

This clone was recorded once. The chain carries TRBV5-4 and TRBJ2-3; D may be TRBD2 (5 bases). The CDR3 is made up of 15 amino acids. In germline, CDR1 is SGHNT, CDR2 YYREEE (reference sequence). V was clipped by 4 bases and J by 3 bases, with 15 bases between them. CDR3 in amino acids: CASSQDPAGTDTQYF. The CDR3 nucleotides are TGTGCCAGCAGCCAAGACCCGGCGGGTACAGATACGCAGTATTTT.

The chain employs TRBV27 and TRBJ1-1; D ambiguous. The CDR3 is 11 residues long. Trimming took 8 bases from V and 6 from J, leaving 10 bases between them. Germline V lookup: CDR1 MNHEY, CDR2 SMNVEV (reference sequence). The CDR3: CASGRVAEAFF. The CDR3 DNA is TGTGCCAGCGGACGAGTTGCTGAAGCTTTCTTT.